These 6 T cell receptor beta chains were all obtained from the same sample, sequenced in a study of graft-versus-host responses after intestinal transplantation. Method: immunoSEQ multiplex PCR; TCRdb's copy keeps in-frame clones and lacks some. The sample yields 99,000 or so clones, roughly 90% seen once. The antigens of these receptors remain unknown. Sequences were derived from unstimulated CD4+ T cells sorted from spleen or lymph node cells, sampled before intestinal transplant. These TCRs come from a human donor who received an intestinal transplant.

This clone was seen only once. The V and J genes are TRBV28 and TRBJ1-6, with 8 positions matching TRBD1. CDR1 MDHEN and CDR2 SYDVKM come from the germline V gene. J lost 9 bases, V lost 3 bases, and 10 bases had no gene match. This CDR3 has 16 residues. CDR3 protein: CASSFPNGQGGSPLHF. The CDR3 region has the DNA TGTGCCAGCAGTTTCCCGAACGGACAGGGAGGTTCACCCCTCCACTTT.

The genes are TRBV12-2 and TRBJ2-7; the D call TRBD2 from the table was never checked on the DNA. TRBV12-2 represents a pseudogene. This CDR3 contains 15 residues. The CDR3 sequence: CASRLLQAARGEQYF. DNA for the CDR3: TGTGCAAGTCGCTTACTCCAGGCGGCCAGAGGGGAGCAGTACTTC.

This clone has only one observation. The J gene is TRBJ2-5, the V gene TRBV6-1; TRBD2 aligns across 10 bases. Germline V lookup: CDR1 MNHNS, CDR2 SASEGT. There are 19 residues in the CDR3. J lost 2 bases, V lost 0 bases, and 12 bases had no gene match. DNA for the CDR3: TGTGCCAGCAGTGAAGCGCGGCTAGCGGGGGCCCCTGGGCAAGAGACCCAGTACTTC. Its translation is CASSEARLAGAPGQETQYF.

The rearrangement joins TRBV6-6 to TRBJ2-5; 8 positions match TRBD1. This CDR3 has 16 amino acids. Germline CDR1 MNHNY, CDR2 SVGAGI (reference sequence). V trimming: 5 bases; J trimming: 2 bases; junction bases outside the gene matches: 10. The CDR3 sequence: CASSPPPGQGQETQYF. CDR3 DNA sequence: TGTGCCAGCAGTCCCCCTCCTGGACAGGGACAAGAGACCCAGTACTTC.

The CDR3 here is CASSYSGTENEQYF. Here the CDR3 DNA reads TGTGCCAGCAGTTACTCGGGTACCGAGAACGAGCAGTACTTC. The chain couples TRBV6-5 to TRBJ2-7; no clear D. This CDR3 spans 14 amino acids. V lost 0 bases and J 5 bases, leaving 11 bases between the germline ends. Germline CDR1 MNHEY, CDR2 SVGAGI.

The CDR3 reads CASSLQGGGNTEAFF. CDR3 coding DNA: TGTGCCAGCAGCTTACAGGGTGGGGGGAACACTGAAGCTTTCTTT. The chain combines TRBV11-2 with TRBJ1-1, with D possibly being TRBD1 (5 bases). Germline V lookup: CDR1 SGHAT, CDR2 FQNNGV. The length of the CDR3 is 15 residues. Between the trimmed V and J ends, which lost 2 bases and 1 base, there was a span of 11 bases.